Sequencing of this T cell receptor (beta chain) was carried out in a study of OX40 agonist ivuxolimab in advanced cancers. The overall study: The patients received agonistic anti-OX40 (CD134) antibody ivuxolimab. Three patients showed partial responses: one hepatocellular carcinoma and two cutaneous melanoma cases. Study results and caveats: Antigen specificity was not determined for the expanded peripheral T cells.

Trimming removed 4 bases at V and 0 bases at J, with 19 bases between. The CDR3 runs 17 residues. Looked up from germline, CDR1 is SGHKS and CDR2 is YYEKEE (reference sequence). TCRdb's table, derived via immunoSEQ multiplex PCR, lists solely in-frame clones and lacks some. The sample yields 50,000 or so clones, approximately 88% seen once. In regard to this clone: Antigen specificity is unknown.

Researchers took blood at baseline, on cycle 4 day 1, and on cycle 7 day 1. The chain joins TRBV5-5 to TRBJ1-1, with D possibly matching TRBD1 (6 bases). The receptor was isolated from an adult with an advanced solid tumor such as melanoma, head and neck, liver or kidney cancer. Sample: CD4+ or CD8+ T cells sorted from blood, taken in a trial of the OX40 agonist ivuxolimab. The CDR3 sequence: CASSLSWTEYMNTEAFF. CDR3 DNA sequence: TGTGCCAGCAGCCTAAGCTGGACAGAGTATATGAACACTGAAGCTTTCTTT. Variable domain in full (rest from reference TRBV5-5 and TRBJ1-1): DAGVTQSPTHLIKTRGQQVTLRCSPISGHKSVSWYQQVLGQGPQFIFQYYEKEERGRGNFPDRFSARQFPNYSSELNVNALLLGDSALYLCASSLSWTEYMNTEAFFGQGTRLTVV.